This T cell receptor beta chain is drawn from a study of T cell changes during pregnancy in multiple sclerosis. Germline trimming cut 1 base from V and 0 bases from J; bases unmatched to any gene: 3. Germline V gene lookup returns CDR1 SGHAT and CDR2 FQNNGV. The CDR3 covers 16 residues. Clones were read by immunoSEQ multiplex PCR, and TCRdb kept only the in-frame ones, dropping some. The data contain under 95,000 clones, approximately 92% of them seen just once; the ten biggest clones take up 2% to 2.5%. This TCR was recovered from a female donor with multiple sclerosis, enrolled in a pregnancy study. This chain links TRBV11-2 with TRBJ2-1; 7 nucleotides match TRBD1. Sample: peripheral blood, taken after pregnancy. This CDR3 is CASSLAGQLSYNEQFF. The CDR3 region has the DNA TGTGCCAGCAGCTTAGCGGGACAGCTCTCCTACAATGAGCAGTTCTTC.